This TCR beta chain was identified during a study of blood T cells in healthy people across ages. Whole-study context: Using template switching, researchers captured about one barcoded beta molecule for each two T cells. Study-wide findings and caveats: The long-lived group displayed more naive CD4+ cells, plus higher diversity, than the aged donors did.

Details on this clonotype: What it binds is not known.

The second PCR ran roughly 7 to 12 cycles with a sample-barcoded 5' primer and J-beta primers. TCRdb redid the calling of the 5' RACE reads with MiXCR, one entry per CDR3 protein. This sample has over a million distinct CDR3 sequences, with around 59% found just once. Looked up from germline, CDR1 is MNHEY and CDR2 is SVGEGT. The CDR3 sequence is 10 residues long. Trimming pared 10 bases from V and 6 bases from J, leaving 9 bases between. This chain links TRBV6-2 or TRBV6-3 with TRBJ1-1, with unresolved D. Sequences were obtained from blood. The TCR sequence derives from a man younger than 35 in good health. This CDR3 is CATMGSEAFF. The CDR3 DNA follows: TGTGCCACCATGGGTTCTGAAGCTTTCTTT.